This is a list of T cell receptor beta chains from one sample in a study of technical replicates of blood from a few donors. Profiling relied on immunoSEQ multiplex PCR, and the TCRdb table lists in-frame clones only, not all of them. This table holds roughly 85,000 clones, 94% found once. The sequencing input was T cells isolated from PBMCs. The receptors were sampled from a human donor in good health. The CDR3 runs from the conserved cysteine through the conserved F or W. A D gene is named only where the DNA matches it firmly. Clone size, where shown, is once, few, many, or a class for clones that have expanded.

abundance,d_gene,j_gene,v_gene,CDR3aa,CDR3nt
NA,NA,TRBJ1-5,TRBV10-3,CAIAMEQGGQPQHF,TGTGCCATCGCAATGGAGCAGGGCGGTCAGCCCCAGCATTTT
NA,TRBD2,TRBJ2-1,TRBV2,CASSSPSGMSREQFF,TGTGCCAGCAGCTCTCCTAGCGGGATGTCTCGTGAGCAGTTCTTC
NA,NA,TRBJ2-7,TRBV7-2,CASSSTNYEQYF,TGTGCCAGCAGCTCGACAAACTACGAGCAGTACTTC
NA,NA,TRBJ2-7,TRBV6-4,CASSDLAGTSIYEQYF,TGTGCCAGCAGTGACTTGGCAGGCACTAGTATCTACGAGCAGTACTTC
NA,NA,TRBJ2-6,TRBV5-6,CASSLGGGSGANVLTF,TGTGCCAGCAGCTTGGGTGGAGGCTCTGGGGCCAACGTCCTGACTTTC
few,NA,TRBJ1-5,TRBV15,CATSREGTQGNNQPQHF,TGTGCCACCAGCAGAGAGGGTACGCAGGGGAACAATCAGCCCCAGCATTTT
NA,NA,TRBJ1-5,TRBV7-9,CASSDRDTNQPQHF,TGTGCCAGCAGCGACCGGGACACCAATCAGCCCCAGCATTTT
NA,NA,TRBJ2-5,TRBV5-8,CASSFRLAMAETQYF,TGTGCCAGCAGCTTCAGGCTAGCGATGGCAGAGACCCAGTACTTC
NA,NA,TRBJ2-5,TRBV5-4,CASSPGISLEETQYF,TGTGCCAGCAGCCCCGGTATCTCTCTAGAGGAGACCCAGTACTTC
NA,NA,TRBJ1-1,TRBV29-1,CSGNQGSTEAFF,TGCAGCGGGAATCAGGGGTCCACTGAAGCTTTCTTT
NA,NA,TRBJ2-3,TRBV19,CASSITSLGTDTQYF,TGTGCCAGTAGTATCACTAGCCTGGGCACAGATACGCAGTATTTT
NA,NA,TRBJ2-7,TRBV28,CASSLGGGGGISYEQYF,TGTGCCAGCAGTTTGGGTGGGGGAGGAGGGATATCCTACGAGCAGTACTTC
NA,TRBD2,TRBJ2-7,TRBV5-4,CASSLEAGPLEQYF,TGTGCCAGCAGCTTGGAAGCGGGACCCCTCGAGCAGTACTTC
NA,NA,TRBJ2-1,TRBV14,CASSRETWYNEQFF,TGTGCCAGCAGCAGGGAGACTTGGTACAATGAGCAGTTCTTC
NA,NA,TRBJ1-2,TRBV27,CASSFAANYGYTF,TGTGCCAGCAGTTTCGCAGCTAACTATGGCTACACCTTC
NA,NA,TRBJ2-7,TRBV5-1,CASSPRGLDEQYF,TGCGCCAGCAGCCCCCGGGGGTTGGACGAGCAGTACTTC
NA,NA,TRBJ2-6,TRBV2,CASSETGGTGANVLTF,TGTGCCAGCAGTGAAACCGGAGGCACTGGGGCCAACGTCCTGACTTTC
NA,NA,TRBJ1-2,TRBV10-3,CAIMGEPNYGYTF,TGTGCCATCATGGGAGAGCCTAACTATGGCTACACCTTC
NA,NA,TRBJ2-5,TRBV5-1,CASRAYGTQETQYF,TGCGCCAGCAGAGCCTACGGGACACAAGAGACCCAGTACTTC
NA,TRBD1,TRBJ2-7,TRBV18,CASSPVKGAWEQYF,TGTGCCAGCTCTCCCGTTAAGGGGGCTTGGGAGCAGTACTTC